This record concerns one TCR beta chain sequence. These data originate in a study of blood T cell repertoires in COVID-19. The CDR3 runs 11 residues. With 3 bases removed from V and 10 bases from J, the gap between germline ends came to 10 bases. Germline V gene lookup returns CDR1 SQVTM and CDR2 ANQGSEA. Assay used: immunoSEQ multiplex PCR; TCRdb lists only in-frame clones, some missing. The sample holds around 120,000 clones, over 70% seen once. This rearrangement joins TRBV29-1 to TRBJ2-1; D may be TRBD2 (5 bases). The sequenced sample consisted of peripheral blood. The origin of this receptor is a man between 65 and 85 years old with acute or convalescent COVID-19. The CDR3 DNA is TGCAGCGTTGATAGGACTCTCGAGCAGTTCTTC. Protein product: CSVDRTLEQFF.